This TCR beta chain was identified during a study of OX40 agonist ivuxolimab in advanced cancers. Turning to the study itself: A diagnosis of hepatocellular carcinoma, melanoma, renal cell or head and neck cancer was present in dose-escalation patients.

The V gene lost 3 bases and the J gene lost 5 bases, with 5 bases spanning the gap. This CDR3 has 11 residues. CDR1 is KGHSH, CDR2 LQKENI, per germline. Libraries were prepared by immunoSEQ multiplex PCR; TCRdb keeps only in-frame clonotypes and omits some of them. The data show 70,000 or so clones, roughly 80% seen once. With regard to this clone: The antigen is not known.

Samples of blood were obtained at baseline, on cycle 4 day 1, and on cycle 7 day 1. Overall study results and limits: Within 6 weeks, CD4+ and CD8+ blood T cells expanded clonally at 0.1 to 3.0 mg/kg. Low normalized clonal expansion also occurred in some nonresponding patients.

The chain uses TRBV18 and TRBJ2-7; the D is unclear. The source material was CD4+ or CD8+ T cells sorted from blood, sampled in a trial of the OX40 agonist ivuxolimab. This clonotype originated in an adult with an advanced solid tumor such as melanoma, head and neck, liver or kidney cancer. In DNA, the CDR3 is TGTGCCAGCTCACCGTTGAACGAGCAGTACTTC. Protein: CASSPLNEQYF.